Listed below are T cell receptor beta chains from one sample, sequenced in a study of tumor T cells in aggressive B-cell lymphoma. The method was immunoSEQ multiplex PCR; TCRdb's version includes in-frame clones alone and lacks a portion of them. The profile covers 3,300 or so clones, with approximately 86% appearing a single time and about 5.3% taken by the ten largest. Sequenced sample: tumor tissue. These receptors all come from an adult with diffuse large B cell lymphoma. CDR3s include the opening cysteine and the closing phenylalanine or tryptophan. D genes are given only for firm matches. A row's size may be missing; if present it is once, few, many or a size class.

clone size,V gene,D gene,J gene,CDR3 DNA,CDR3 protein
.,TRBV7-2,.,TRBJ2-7,TGTGCCAGCAGCCCGACGTGGGAGAAAACCTACGAGCAGTACTTC,CASSPTWEKTYEQYF
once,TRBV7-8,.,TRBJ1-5,TGTGCCAGCAGCTTAGGCGGTGGGGGCTCTCAGCCCCAGCATTTT,CASSLGGGGSQPQHF
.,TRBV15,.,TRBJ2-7,TGTGCCACCAGCAGAGATCTCCACGAGCAGTACTTC,CATSRDLHEQYF
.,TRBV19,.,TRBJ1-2,TGTGCCAGTAGGAACAGACAGGCCTCCGGATGGGGCTACACCTTC,CASRNRQASGWGYTF
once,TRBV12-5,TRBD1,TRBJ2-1,TGTGCTAGTGGTACGGACAGGGAGAATGAGCAGTTCTTC,CASGTDRENEQFF
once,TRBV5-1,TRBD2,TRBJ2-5,TGCGCCAGCAGCGATGGGAGGGTTTGGGAGACCCAGTACTTC,CASSDGRVWETQYF
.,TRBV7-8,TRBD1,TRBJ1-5,TGTGCCAGCAGCGACCGACAGGGGGCGCGTCAGCCCCAGCATTTT,CASSDRQGARQPQHF
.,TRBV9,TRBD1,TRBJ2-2,TGTGCCAGCAGCCCAAGGGGACAGGGAGGAATTAGTGGCACCGGGGAGCTGTTTTTT,CASSPRGQGGISGTGELFF
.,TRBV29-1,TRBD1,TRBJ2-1,TGCAGCGCTGTGGGACCACAGGGGGAGAGCTCCTACAATGAGCAGTTCTTC,CSAVGPQGESSYNEQFF
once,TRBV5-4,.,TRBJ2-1,TGTGCCAGCAGCCTAACAGGGACTGAGCAGTTCTTC,CASSLTGTEQFF
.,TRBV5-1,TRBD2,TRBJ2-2,TGCGCCAGCAGCAAGGGACTAGCGGGCGTTGCGTCCGGGGAGCTGTTTTTT,CASSKGLAGVASGELFF
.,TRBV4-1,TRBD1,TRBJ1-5,TGCGCCAGCAGCCAGGAACCCATGGACAGGTTTCAGCCCCAGCATTTT,CASSQEPMDRFQPQHF
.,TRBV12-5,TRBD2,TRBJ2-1,TGTGCTATCCTTTGGGGGACTAGCGGGTCCTACAATGAGCAGTTCTTC,CAILWGTSGSYNEQFF
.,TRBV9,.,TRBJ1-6,TGTGCCAGCAGCGTTTTTGACAGCAATTCACCCCTCCACTTT,CASSVFDSNSPLHF
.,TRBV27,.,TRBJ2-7,TGTGCCAGCAGTTTGTCGGGAGACGAGCAGTACTTC,CASSLSGDEQYF
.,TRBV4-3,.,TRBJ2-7,TGCGCCAGCAGCCAAGAGATTCGGGAAGGCGAGCAGTACTTC,CASSQEIREGEQYF
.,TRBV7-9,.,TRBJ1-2,TGTGCCAGCAGCTTATCGTTAGGGGATGGTGGCTACACCTTC,CASSLSLGDGGYTF
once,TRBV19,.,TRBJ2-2,TGTGCCAGTAGTATTTCGGTGAGCACCGGGGAGCTGTTTTTT,CASSISVSTGELFF
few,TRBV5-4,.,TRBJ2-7,TGTGCCAGCAGCCCAGGGGATTGGTACGAGCAGTACTTC,CASSPGDWYEQYF
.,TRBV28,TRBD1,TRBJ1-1,TGTGCCAGCAGTTCCGCAGGGGGGAATTTGAACACTGAAGCTTTCTTT,CASSSAGGNLNTEAFF
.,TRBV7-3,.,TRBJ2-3,TGTGCCAGCAGCTTACGGGCAGGGGGGCAGGTCGGGAGTACAGATACGCAGTATTTT,CASSLRAGGQVGSTDTQYF
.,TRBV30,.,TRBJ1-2,TGTGCCTGGAGTGGGGGGGACGGACACTATGGCTACACCTTC,CAWSGGDGHYGYTF
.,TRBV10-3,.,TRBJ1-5,TGTGCCATCAGTGACAGGGATTATCAGCCCCAGCATTTT,CAISDRDYQPQHF
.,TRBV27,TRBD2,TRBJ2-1,TGTGCCAGCAGTTTACCCTCTAGCGGAGACTCCTACAATGAGCAGTTCTTC,CASSLPSSGDSYNEQFF
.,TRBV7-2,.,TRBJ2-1,TGTGCCAGCAGTTTTAGACTATCCGAGCAGTTCTTC,CASSFRLSEQFF
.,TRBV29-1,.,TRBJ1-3,TGCAGCGTTAATCCCAGTTCGGGAAACACCATATATTTT,CSVNPSSGNTIYF
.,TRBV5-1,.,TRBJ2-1,TGCGCCAGCAGCCCCCAGGGGTGGAGCAATGAGCAGTTCTTC,CASSPQGWSNEQFF
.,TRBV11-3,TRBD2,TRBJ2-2,TGTGCCAGCAGCTCGGGACTAGCGGGAGTGGCCGGGGAGCTGTTTTTT,CASSSGLAGVAGELFF
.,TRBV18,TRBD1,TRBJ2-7,TGTGCCAGCTCGCGAAGGGACAGTATAGGCGAGCAGTACTTC,CASSRRDSIGEQYF
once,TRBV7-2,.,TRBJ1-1,TGTGCCAGCAGCCGCGGGGGGTCGGCTGAAGCTTTCTTT,CASSRGGSAEAFF
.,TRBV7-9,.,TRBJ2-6,TGTGCCAGCTCCGGGCGGGCCTCTGGGGCCAACGTCCTGACTTTC,CASSGRASGANVLTF
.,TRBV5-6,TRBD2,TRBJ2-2,TGTGCCAGCAGCTTGGGGGAGGGGCGGCGGCCCGGGGAGCTGTTTTTT,CASSLGEGRRPGELFF
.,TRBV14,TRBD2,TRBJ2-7,TGTGCCAGCAGCCGTCCAGCGGGAGGGTCGTACGAGCAGTACTTC,CASSRPAGGSYEQYF
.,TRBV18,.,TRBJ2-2,TGTGCCAGCTCCACGAACACCGGGGAGCTGTTTTTT,CASSTNTGELFF
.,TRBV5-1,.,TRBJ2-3,TGCGCCAGCAGTCCCCGAACTTCTAGCACAGATACGCAGTATTTT,CASSPRTSSTDTQYF
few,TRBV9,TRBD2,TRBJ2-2,TGTGCCAGCAGCGTAGCGGGAGGGCCTAACACCGGGGAGCTGTTTTTT,CASSVAGGPNTGELFF
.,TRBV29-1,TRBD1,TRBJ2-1,TGCAGCGCTGGACAGGGCTCCTACAATGAGCAGTTCTTC,CSAGQGSYNEQFF
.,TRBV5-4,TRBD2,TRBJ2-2,TGTGCCAGCCAAGCGGGAGGGCCTAACGGGGAGCTGTTTTTT,CASQAGGPNGELFF
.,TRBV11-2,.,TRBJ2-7,TGTGCCAGCAGCTGGGGGGAGAAGGGCTCCTACGAGCAGTACTTC,CASSWGEKGSYEQYF
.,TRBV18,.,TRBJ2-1,TGTGCCAGCTCACCGGGGACTCAAAATTACAATGAGCAGTTCTTC,CASSPGTQNYNEQFF
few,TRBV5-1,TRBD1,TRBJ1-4,TGCGCCAGCAGCTCCGGGACAGGGTTTTGGGTAAATGAAAAACTGTTTTTT,CASSSGTGFWVNEKLFF
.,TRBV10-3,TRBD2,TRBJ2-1,TGTGCCATCAGGAGGGACTACGACAATGAGCAGTTCTTC,CAIRRDYDNEQFF
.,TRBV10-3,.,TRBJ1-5,TGTGCCATCGGGGAGGGCGGAAGCAATCAGCCCCAGCATTTT,CAIGEGGSNQPQHF
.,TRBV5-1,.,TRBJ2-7,TGCGCCAGCAGCTTGTCTCGCTCAGGGGGGGAGCAGTACTTC,CASSLSRSGGEQYF
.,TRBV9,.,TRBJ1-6,TGTGCCAGCAACCCGTCGGGTAGGCAGAATTCACCCCTCCACTTT,CASNPSGRQNSPLHF
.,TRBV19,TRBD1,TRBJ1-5,TGTGCCAGTAGTATTTTCTCAGGGGGTAATCAGCCCCAGCATTTT,CASSIFSGGNQPQHF
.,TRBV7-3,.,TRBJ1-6,TGTGCCAGCAGCTTAATGGGAGGGGACAATTCACCCCTCCACTTT,CASSLMGGDNSPLHF
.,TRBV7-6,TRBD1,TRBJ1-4,TGTGCCAGCAGCCCCAGGGAGGACAGGGGTGATGAAAAACTGTTTTTT,CASSPREDRGDEKLFF
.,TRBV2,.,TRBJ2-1,TGTGCCAGCAGTGTAGCCAGAAACAATGAGCAGTTCTTC,CASSVARNNEQFF
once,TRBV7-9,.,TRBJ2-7,TGTGCCAGCAGCCTCGTAGCCTACGAGCAGTACTTC,CASSLVAYEQYF